A selection of T cell receptor beta chains follows, all from one sample in a study of CD8 T cells in Susac syndrome. MiXCR, applied by TCRdb to the immunoSEQ multiplex PCR reads, yields one record per CDR3 protein. This table has about 290,000 distinct CDR3 sequences, 85% appearing once. Sequenced: CD8+ T cells from PBMCs. These receptors came from a human donor with multiple sclerosis. Each CDR3 is given with its conserved first and last residue. The order of the fields is V gene, D gene, J gene, clone size, CDR3 DNA, CDR3 protein. The D gene is left open where the match is weak. Clone size is stated in some rows and not others, as once, few, many or a class when expanded.

V: TRBV6-1; D: NA; J: TRBJ1-1; size: few; DNA: TGTGCCAGCAGGGTCATTACAGGGACGAACACTGAAGCTTTCTTT; CDR3: CASRVITGTNTEAFF
V: TRBV27; D: TRBD2; J: TRBJ2-7; size: NA; DNA: TGTGCCAGCAGTCCGCGGTGGGACGGGAGGGTCTACGAGCAGTACTTC; CDR3: CASSPRWDGRVYEQYF
V: TRBV18; D: NA; J: TRBJ2-2; size: once; DNA: TGTGCCAGCTCACCAGCAGCGAACAACGGGGAGCTGTTTTTT; CDR3: CASSPAANNGELFF
V: TRBV20-1; D: TRBD1; J: TRBJ2-7; size: once; DNA: TGCAGTGCCGAAAGGGACAGATGGCCCTACGAGCAGTACTTC; CDR3: CSAERDRWPYEQYF
V: TRBV4-1; D: TRBD1; J: TRBJ2-7; size: NA; DNA: TGCGCCAGCAGCCAGGACGGGACAGGGGGCAAGAACGAGCAGTACTTC; CDR3: CASSQDGTGGKNEQYF
V: TRBV5-1; D: TRBD1; J: TRBJ2-1; size: NA; DNA: TGCGCCAGCAGCCCACGGACAGGGGGAGGAAACAATGAGCAGTTCTTC; CDR3: CASSPRTGGGNNEQFF
V: TRBV29-1; D: TRBD1; J: TRBJ1-2; size: NA; DNA: TGCAGCGTTGAATACAGGGGGGATAACTATGGCTACACCTTC; CDR3: CSVEYRGDNYGYTF
V: TRBV12-3/TRBV12-4; D: NA; J: TRBJ1-5; size: NA; DNA: TGTGCCAGCAGTTTATTGGCAGTTAATCAGCCCCAGCATTTT; CDR3: CASSLLAVNQPQHF
V: TRBV9; D: NA; J: TRBJ1-1; size: few; DNA: TGTGCCAGCAGTGTCGGACAGTTAAACACTGAAGCTTTCTTT; CDR3: CASSVGQLNTEAFF
V: TRBV20-1; D: TRBD2; J: TRBJ2-5; size: NA; DNA: TGCAGTGCTAGAGGGACTAGCGGGAGGTCCCAGTACTTC; CDR3: CSARGTSGRSQYF
V: TRBV10-2; D: TRBD1; J: TRBJ2-1; size: NA; DNA: TGCGCCAGCAGTGAGTACCAGGGGGCCAGGGAGCAGTTCTTC; CDR3: CASSEYQGAREQFF
V: TRBV28; D: NA; J: TRBJ1-1; size: NA; DNA: TGTGCCAGCGAGCCCAGCGGACCCACTGAAGCTTTCTTT; CDR3: CASEPSGPTEAFF
V: TRBV28; D: TRBD1; J: TRBJ2-7; size: NA; DNA: TGTGCCAGCAGGGGATTGGGACAGAATAACTACGAGCAGTACTTC; CDR3: CASRGLGQNNYEQYF
V: TRBV28; D: NA; J: TRBJ2-7; size: few; DNA: TGTGCCAGCAGTTTATCCCTTGTTGGCAGGGGAGAGTACGAGCAGTACTTC; CDR3: CASSLSLVGRGEYEQYF
V: TRBV28; D: NA; J: TRBJ2-1; size: NA; DNA: TGTGCCAGCCTCTTAGGGGACCCAGGGGGGGGAACTTATCTCCAGTACAATGAGCAGTTCTTC; CDR3: CASLLGDPGGGTYLQYNEQFF
V: TRBV28; D: TRBD2; J: TRBJ2-5; size: NA; DNA: TGTGCCAGCAGTTTAAAAGCGGGAGGCCGGAAAGAGACCCAGTACTTC; CDR3: CASSLKAGGRKETQYF
V: TRBV7-2; D: TRBD2; J: TRBJ2-1; size: NA; DNA: TGTGCCAGCAGGGGACTAGACGCCTACAATGAGCAGTTCTTC; CDR3: CASRGLDAYNEQFF
V: TRBV27; D: NA; J: TRBJ1-1; size: NA; DNA: TGTGCCAGCAGTTTACTGGGTCTGGGCACTGAAGCTTTCTTT; CDR3: CASSLLGLGTEAFF
V: TRBV15; D: NA; J: TRBJ2-7; size: NA; DNA: TGTGCCACCAGCAGAGAGAGAACAGGACCCCCCTACGAGCAGTACTTC; CDR3: CATSRERTGPPYEQYF
V: TRBV28; D: NA; J: TRBJ2-3; size: NA; DNA: TGTGCCAGCAGTTTCGGCGGGACTACAGATACGCAGTATTTT; CDR3: CASSFGGTTDTQYF
V: TRBV11-3; D: TRBD1; J: TRBJ2-1; size: NA; DNA: TGTGCCAGCAGCAATCGCCGGACAGGGATCAATGAGCAGTTCTTC; CDR3: CASSNRRTGINEQFF
V: TRBV6-2/TRBV6-3; D: TRBD2; J: TRBJ2-5; size: NA; DNA: TGTGCCAGCAGCCGCTCCCGATCTAGCGGGAGGGCCAAGACCCAGTACTTC; CDR3: CASSRSRSSGRAKTQYF
V: TRBV28; D: NA; J: TRBJ1-4; size: NA; DNA: TGTGCCAGCAGAACCAACGGAGGGGAAAAACTGTTTTTT; CDR3: CASRTNGGEKLFF
V: TRBV18; D: NA; J: TRBJ2-7; size: NA; DNA: TGTGCCAGCTCACCACCAATGGAGGGCGACAATCCCTACGAGCAGTACTTC; CDR3: CASSPPMEGDNPYEQYF
V: TRBV5-8; D: NA; J: TRBJ2-5; size: few; DNA: TGTGCCAGCAGCTTGGTTGGCGTGGGCCGGGGTGGAGAGACCCAGTACTTC; CDR3: CASSLVGVGRGGETQYF
V: TRBV24-1; D: NA; J: TRBJ2-3; size: NA; DNA: TGTGCCACCAGTGACCTAACACCCGGCCTGGATGGGGATACGCAGTATTTT; CDR3: CATSDLTPGLDGDTQYF
V: TRBV20-1; D: TRBD2; J: TRBJ2-4; size: NA; DNA: TGCAGTGCTAGAGATGCGATAGCGGGGGACGGGAACATTCAGTACTTC; CDR3: CSARDAIAGDGNIQYF
V: TRBV7-3; D: NA; J: TRBJ2-1; size: NA; DNA: TGTGCCAGCAGCTTGGGACGGACGACCCAGAATGAGCAGTTCTTC; CDR3: CASSLGRTTQNEQFF
V: TRBV10-3; D: TRBD2; J: TRBJ2-1; size: NA; DNA: TGTGCCATCAGCTTAGCGGGAGGGCCACCCAATGAGCAGTTCTTC; CDR3: CAISLAGGPPNEQFF
V: TRBV5-5; D: NA; J: TRBJ2-5; size: NA; DNA: TGTGCCAGCAGCGCGGGACAACTCTACTTC; CDR3: CASSAGQLYF
V: TRBV5-1; D: TRBD2; J: TRBJ2-1; size: once; DNA: TGCGCCAGCAGCGTTGGACTAGCGGAGCAGTTCTTC; CDR3: CASSVGLAEQFF
V: TRBV5-1; D: TRBD1; J: TRBJ1-1; size: NA; DNA: TGCGCCAGCAGCCCCTACGGGACAGGGCTGAACACTGAAGCTTTCTTT; CDR3: CASSPYGTGLNTEAFF
V: TRBV5-6; D: NA; J: TRBJ1-6; size: NA; DNA: TGTGCCAGCAGCGCCGGCTCATTTAATTCACCCCTCCACTTT; CDR3: CASSAGSFNSPLHF
V: TRBV6-2/TRBV6-3; D: TRBD2; J: TRBJ2-4; size: NA; DNA: TGTGCCAGCAGTTACTCGGGACTAGCGGAAAACATTCAGTACTTC; CDR3: CASSYSGLAENIQYF
V: TRBV28; D: NA; J: TRBJ2-7; size: NA; DNA: TGTGCCAGCAGTTCATGGGGGTCCAGCTCCTACGAGCAGTACTTC; CDR3: CASSSWGSSSYEQYF
V: TRBV4-1; D: TRBD1; J: TRBJ2-7; size: NA; DNA: TGCGCCAGCAGCCAAGTAACAGGGGGCGACTACGAGCAGTACTTC; CDR3: CASSQVTGGDYEQYF
V: TRBV3-1; D: TRBD2; J: TRBJ2-5; size: NA; DNA: TGTGCCAGCAGCCAACTCGGGACTAGCGGGAGGGCCGAGGAGACCCAGTACTTC; CDR3: CASSQLGTSGRAEETQYF
V: TRBV27; D: TRBD1; J: TRBJ1-1; size: NA; DNA: TGTGCCAGCACGATATTGACCTCAGGGGGCCCCTCACGAGCTGAAGCTTTCTTT; CDR3: CASTILTSGGPSRAEAFF
V: TRBV29-1; D: TRBD1; J: TRBJ2-6; size: NA; DNA: TGCAGCGTCGGGACAGGGGTGGTATCCTCTGGGGCCAACGTCCTGACTTTC; CDR3: CSVGTGVVSSGANVLTF
V: TRBV27; D: TRBD2; J: TRBJ2-1; size: NA; DNA: TGTGCCAGCCGGGCCGGGACTATCTCCTACAATGAGCAGTTCTTC; CDR3: CASRAGTISYNEQFF
V: TRBV12-3/TRBV12-4; D: NA; J: TRBJ2-7; size: few; DNA: TGTGCCAGCAGTTTGACAGGACCTGCGTACGAGCAGTACTTC; CDR3: CASSLTGPAYEQYF
V: TRBV7-9; D: NA; J: TRBJ2-1; size: NA; DNA: TGTGCCAGCAGCTTATACTCGAGCGGAGCCAGTTCCTACAATGAGCAGTTCTTC; CDR3: CASSLYSSGASSYNEQFF
V: TRBV7-2; D: NA; J: TRBJ2-1; size: NA; DNA: TGTGCCAGCAGCTTAGCGAGGGGGTCCTATGAGCAGTTCTTC; CDR3: CASSLARGSYEQFF
V: TRBV7-9; D: NA; J: TRBJ2-7; size: few; DNA: TGTGCCAGCAGCCCTTCGACGGACGAGCAGTACTTC; CDR3: CASSPSTDEQYF
V: TRBV15; D: TRBD1; J: TRBJ1-1; size: NA; DNA: TGTGCCACCAGCAGAGGGACAGGGGGCACTGAAGCTTTCTTT; CDR3: CATSRGTGGTEAFF